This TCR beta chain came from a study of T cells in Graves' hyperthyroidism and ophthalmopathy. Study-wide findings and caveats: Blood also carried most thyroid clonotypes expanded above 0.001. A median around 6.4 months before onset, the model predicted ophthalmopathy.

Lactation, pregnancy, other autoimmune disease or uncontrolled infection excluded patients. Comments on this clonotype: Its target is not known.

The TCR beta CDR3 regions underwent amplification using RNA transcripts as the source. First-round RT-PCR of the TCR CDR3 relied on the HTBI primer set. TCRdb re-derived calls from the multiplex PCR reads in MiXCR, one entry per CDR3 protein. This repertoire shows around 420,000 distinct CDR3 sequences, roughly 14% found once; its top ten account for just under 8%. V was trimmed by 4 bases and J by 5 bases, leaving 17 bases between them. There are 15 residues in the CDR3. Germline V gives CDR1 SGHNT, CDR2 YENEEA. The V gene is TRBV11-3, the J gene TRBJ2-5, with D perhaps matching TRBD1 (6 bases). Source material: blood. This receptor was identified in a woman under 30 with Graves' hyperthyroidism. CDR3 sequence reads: CASSSRGPRVETQYF. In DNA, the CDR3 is TGTGCCAGCAGCTCCAGGGGACCCCGAGTGGAGACCCAGTACTTC.